Each of the 10 T cell receptor beta chains below was sequenced from the same sample in a study of identical twins. TCRdb itself ran the 5' RACE reads through MiXCR, one entry per CDR3 protein. The repertoire holds about 550,000 distinct CDR3 sequences, with 20% to 25% as singletons. This same sample was also taken into another study, of yellow fever vaccine responses in identical twins.

Sequencing was performed on CD4+ T cells sorted from blood. These receptors all come from a woman aged 18-29 years in good health.

This clonotype was detected a few times. This chain uses TRBV3-1 with TRBJ2-5, with D unresolved. In germline, CDR1 is LGHDT, CDR2 YNNKEL (reference sequence). The CDR3 loop spans 13 amino acids. V lost 1 base and J 3 bases, leaving 6 bases between the germline ends. CDR3 nucleotide sequence: TGTGCCAGCAGCCAAGCAGGAAAAGAGACCCAGTACTTC. Amino acid sequence: CASSQAGKETQYF.

The chain recombines TRBV10-3 with TRBJ2-1; D not resolved. Trimming stripped 4 bases from V and 6 bases from J, with 1 base between. Germline CDR1 reads ENHRY; CDR2 reads SYGVKD. This CDR3 has 10 residues. CDR3 protein: CAISANEQFF. In DNA form, the CDR3 reads TGTGCCATCAGTGCCAATGAGCAGTTCTTC.

The CDR3 DNA reads TGTGCCAGCGCTACAGGGGGCAATTCACCCCTCCACTTT. It translates to CASATGGNSPLHF. The J gene is TRBJ1-6, the V gene TRBV14, with 9 bases that match TRBD1. With 8 bases clipped from V and 7 bases from J, the junction kept 3 bases outside the gene matches. The CDR3 consists of 13 residues. Germline V gene lookup returns CDR1 SGHDN and CDR2 FVKESK.

This clonotype was recorded a few times. The rearrangement joins TRBV25-1 to TRBJ2-1; 7 nucleotides line up with TRBD1. Losses at the gene ends were 1 base for V and 5 bases for J; bases not matched to a gene: 2. In germline, CDR1 is MGHDK, CDR2 SYGVNS. The CDR3 loop spans 14 amino acids. The CDR3 DNA reads TGTGCCAGCAGTGAATCAACAGGGGACAATGAGCAGTTCTTC. The encoded protein is CASSESTGDNEQFF.

The chain recombines TRBV24-1 with TRBJ2-1, with a tentative D call TRBD2 (6 bases). Looked up from germline, CDR1 is KGHDR and CDR2 is SFDVKD. V gave up 4 bases and J gave up 6 bases, with 12 bases separating them. This CDR3 contains 14 residues. The CDR3 loop reads CATSESGVLNEQFF. CDR3 bases: TGTGCCACCAGTGAGTCGGGAGTGCTCAATGAGCAGTTCTTC.

The table lists this clonotype with a few counts. The V call is TRBV12-3 or TRBV12-4, the J call TRBJ2-5, with TRBD1 matching 8 bases. Trimming cost V 5 bases and J 4 bases; bases outside gene matches: 6. The CDR3 loop spans 14 amino acids. CDR3 sequence reads: CASSTGGSGETQYF. In DNA, the CDR3 is TGTGCCAGCAGTACAGGGGGTTCGGGAGAGACCCAGTACTTC.

The chain employs TRBV12-3 or TRBV12-4 and TRBJ2-1, with D tentatively TRBD1 or TRBD2 (5 bases each). Trimming took 11 bases from V and 4 from J, leaving 18 bases between them. The CDR3 loop spans 14 amino acids. The CDR3: CACTGKGLYNEQFF. The CDR3 DNA reads TGTGCCTGCACCGGGAAGGGGCTTTACAATGAGCAGTTCTTC.

This clonotype was observed a few times. This chain uses TRBV29-1 with TRBJ1-2, with TRBD1 as a possible D gene (5 bases). CDR1 and CDR2 (germline): SQVTM, ANQGSEA. The CDR3 sequence is 11 residues long. V was pared by 4 bases and J by 4 bases, with 7 bases between. The CDR3 is CSVGDVYGYTF. CDR3 nucleotide sequence: TGCAGCGTTGGGGACGTCTATGGCTACACCTTC.

Only a few counts were recorded for this clonotype. The V and J genes are TRBV10-3 and TRBJ2-2; 7 bases line up with TRBD2. The CDR3 spans 13 residues. Unmatched junction bases numbered 4, after V lost 10 bases and J lost 2 bases. Germline V gene lookup returns CDR1 ENHRY and CDR2 SYGVKD. CDR3: CASGLDNTGELFF. The CDR3 nucleotides read TGTGCCAGTGGACTAGACAACACCGGGGAGCTGTTTTTT.

The chain uses TRBV5-1 and TRBJ2-1, with D maybe TRBD1 (6 bases). V was cut by 0 bases and J by 3 bases, with 10 bases left in between. The CDR3 totals 15 residues. Germline assignment: CDR1 SGHRS and CDR2 YFSETQ. The CDR3 coding sequence is TGCGCCAGCAGCTTGGAAGGACAGATCTACAATGAGCAGTTCTTC. This sequence encodes CASSLEGQIYNEQFF.